Below are 22 T cell receptor beta chains sequenced from a single sample in a study of T cells in Graves' hyperthyroidism and ophthalmopathy. What was amplified from RNA transcripts were TCR beta CDR3 regions. Carried out on the TCR CDR3, a first-round RT-PCR used the HTBI primer set. A single record per CDR3 protein comes from TCRdb applying MiXCR to the multiplex PCR reads. Among about 400,000 distinct CDR3 sequences listed, just under 15% were seen once. Material for sequencing was blood. The source of these receptors is a woman under 40 with Graves' hyperthyroidism.

This clonotype has at least ten counts. The chain combines TRBV6-1 with TRBJ1-6; TRBD1 matches 9 bases. The J segment lost 13 bases and the V segment lost 6 bases, leaving 7 bases of the junction unmatched. The CDR3 is 13 residues long. Germline CDR1 is MNHNS and CDR2 is SASEGT. CDR3 DNA sequence: TGTGCCAGCAGAGGGACAGGGATTTTGCCCCTCCACTTT. The encoded protein is CASRGTGILPLHF.

There are many counts of this clonotype. The CDR3 loop is CASSFSGLGVNEQFF. Written as DNA, the CDR3 is TGTGCCAGCAGTTTCTCAGGACTAGGCGTGAATGAGCAGTTCTTC. The chain is built from TRBV27 and TRBJ2-1, with TRBD2 matching over 7 bases. The CDR3 length is 15 residues. Germline trimming cut 3 bases from V and 7 bases from J; bases unmatched to any gene: 9. Per the germline V gene, CDR1 is MNHEY and CDR2 is SMNVEV (reference sequence).

V usage is TRBV29-1 and J usage is TRBJ2-7; D is uncertain. Trimming cost V 8 bases and J 0 bases, with 8 bases left between them. The CDR3 runs to 11 residues. The germline gives CDR1 SQVTM, CDR2 ANQGSEA. The chain's CDR3 is CSTRVSYEQYF. The CDR3 nucleotides read TGCAGCACCCGGGTCTCCTACGAGCAGTACTTC.

CDR3 region: CASSKDRAYEQYF. The CDR3 DNA reads as TGTGCCAGCAGCAAAGACAGGGCCTACGAGCAGTACTTC. This chain connects TRBV9 to TRBJ2-7; 7 bases fit TRBD1. CDR1 and CDR2 from the germline V gene are SGDLS and YYNGEE. The CDR3 has 13 residues. The trim removed 4 bases at V and 2 bases at J, leaving 3 bases unmatched.

As for this clonotype: Germline and junction disagree at one end, which may indicate a read error. The chain joins TRBV19 to TRBJ2-7, with D unclear. The CDR3 is made up of 12 amino acids. Germline V lookup: CDR1 LNHDA, CDR2 SQIVND (reference sequence). CDR3 DNA sequence: TGTGCCAGTAGTATAGAGAGTGGCGAGCAGTGCTTC. Translated, it gives CASSIESGEQCF.

The rearrangement links TRBV25-1 to TRBJ2-5, with D perhaps matching TRBD1 (6 bases). Germline V lookup: CDR1 MGHDK, CDR2 SYGVNS. The CDR3 extends over 14 amino acids. With 2 bases removed from V and 4 bases from J, the gap between germline ends came to 11 bases. The DNA for the CDR3 is TGTGCCAGCAGTGAACCCACAGGGAGAGAGACCCAGTACTTC. As protein: CASSEPTGRETQYF. Full variable domain (rest looked up from reference TRBV25-1 and TRBJ2-5): EADIYQTPRYLVIGTGKKITLECSQTMGHDKMYWYQQDPGMELHLIHYSYGVNSTEKGDLSSESTVSRIRTEHFPLTLESARPSHTSQYLCASSEPTGRETQYFGPGTRLLVL.

The table lists this clonotype with many counts. The rearrangement links TRBV20-1 to TRBJ2-5; 13 bases match TRBD2. The CDR3 length is 17 residues. The germline V gene has CDR1 DFQATT and CDR2 SNEGSKA (reference sequence). Germline trimming cut 0 bases from V and 11 bases from J; bases unmatched to any gene: 15. The CDR3 region has the DNA TGCAGTGCTAGAGATCAGGTCGCCGGGACTAGCGGGACTAATCAGTACTTC. Amino acids: CSARDQVAGTSGTNQYF.

About this clonotype itself: A much larger clone lies one base from this, so it may be a read error. The chain is built from TRBV6-1 and TRBJ1-1; TRBD1 agrees at 10 bases. This CDR3 comprises 15 residues. The germline CDR1 and CDR2 sequences are MNHNS and SASEGT. Trimming took 7 bases from V and 1 from J; bases not matched to a gene: 6. Here the CDR3 DNA reads TGTGCCAGCACCAGACAGGGGGCAGCGAACACTGAAGCTTTCTTT. Translated, it gives CASTRQGAANTEAFF.

This clonotype was observed a handful of times. The CDR3 sequence: CASIGGGSNQPQHF. The CDR3 DNA reads TGTGCCAGCATAGGGGGCGGGAGCAATCAGCCCCAGCATTTT. The chain has TRBV2 and TRBJ1-5; 7 bases line up with TRBD1. The ends lost 7 bases at V and 1 base at J; junction bases unmatched: 4. CDR1 and CDR2 (germline): SNHLY, FYNNEI. There are 14 residues in the CDR3.

This clonotype was counted a few times. The chain links TRBV11-2 to TRBJ2-1; 10 bases map to TRBD2. The germline V gene encodes CDR1 SGHAT and CDR2 FQNNGV. Trimming removed 1 base from V and 6 bases from J; junction bases left unmatched: 6. CDR3 length: 16 residues. CDR3 nucleotides: TGTGCCAGCAGCTTAGGCGGAGCGGGAGGGCTCAATGAGCAGTTCTTC. Its translation is CASSLGGAGGLNEQFF.

The gene calls are TRBV7-2 and TRBJ2-2, with 12 bases matching TRBD2. From germline, CDR1 is SGHTA and CDR2 FQGNSA. The trim removed 6 bases at V and 8 bases at J, leaving 10 bases unmatched. This CDR3 spans 16 amino acids. This CDR3 reads CASSLLAGGFVGELFF. In DNA, the CDR3 is TGTGCCAGCAGTTTACTAGCGGGAGGCTTTGTAGGGGAGCTGTTTTTT.

This clonotype was recorded many times. V and J are TRBV12-3 or TRBV12-4 and TRBJ2-5; 11 positions agree with TRBD2. CDR3 size: 17 residues. V lost 5 bases and J lost 4; bases outside the gene matches: 12. The CDR3 here is CASSPTPGLAALETQYF. CDR3 sequence (DNA): TGTGCCAGCAGTCCAACACCGGGACTAGCGGCCTTAGAGACCCAGTACTTC.

The J gene is TRBJ1-5, the V gene TRBV20-1; TRBD1 matches at 9 bases. From germline, CDR1 is DFQATT and CDR2 SNEGSKA (reference sequence). CDR3 length: 19 amino acids. The V and J ends lost 3 bases and 7 bases, in that order; junction bases with no gene match: 22. CDR3 sequence: CSASGQSELPTGGWQPQHF. CDR3 nucleotide sequence: TGCAGTGCTAGTGGCCAATCCGAACTGCCAACAGGGGGCTGGCAGCCCCAGCATTTT.

This rearrangement joins TRBV20-1 to TRBJ1-1, with D uncertain. The CDR3 contains 13 residues. Trimming took off 3 bases at V and 1 base at J, with 9 bases between the two ends. Looked up from germline, CDR1 is DFQATT and CDR2 is SNEGSKA (reference sequence). As DNA, the CDR3 is TGCAGTGCTAGTTTGACGGCGAACACTGAAGCTTTCTTT. Amino acids: CSASLTANTEAFF.

The chain employs TRBV13 and TRBJ2-3, with TRBD2 matching 9 bases. With 5 bases clipped from V and 3 bases from J, the junction kept 15 bases outside the gene matches. Germline assignment: CDR1 PRHDT and CDR2 FYEKMQ (reference sequence). The CDR3 has 18 amino acids. This chain's CDR3 is CASSTVDAAGGSTDTQYF. CDR3 in DNA: TGTGCCAGCAGCACAGTAGACGCCGCGGGAGGGAGTACAGATACGCAGTATTTT.

This clonotype was counted only a few times. This rearrangement joins TRBV11-2 to TRBJ2-5, with D possibly matching TRBD1 (6 bases). This CDR3 comprises 16 residues. Germline lookup yields CDR1 SGHAT and CDR2 FQNNGV. V dropped 4 bases and J dropped 4 bases, with 19 bases sitting between them. The CDR3: CASSSPGHQRGETQYF. In DNA form, the CDR3 reads TGTGCCAGCAGCTCACCGGGACATCAACGAGGAGAGACCCAGTACTTC.

In this sample, this clonotype turned up a few times. CDR3 residues: CASSLALAGVETQYF. The CDR3 DNA follows: TGTGCCAGCAGCTTGGCCCTAGCGGGAGTGGAGACCCAGTACTTC. The V and J genes are TRBV5-6 and TRBJ2-5; 10 bases map to TRBD2. Germline-derived CDR1 and CDR2 are SGHDT and YYEEEE. J lost 5 bases, V lost 0 bases, and 4 bases had no gene match. The CDR3 extends over 15 amino acids. Filled out from reference TRBV5-6 and TRBJ2-5, the complete variable domain reads DAGVTQSPTHLIKTRGQQVTLRCSPKSGHDTVSWYQQALGQGPQFIFQYYEEEERQRGNFPDRFSGHQFPNYSSELNVNALLLGDSALYLCASSLALAGVETQYFGPGTRLLVL.

This clonotype was recorded once. The chain links TRBV6-9 to TRBJ1-2, with D hard to call. V lost 5 bases and J lost 3, with 10 bases in between. Germline loops: CDR1 MNHGY, CDR2 SVAAGI. The CDR3 runs to 13 residues. The DNA for the CDR3 is TGTGCCAGCAGTATCGAGGGAGACTATGGCTACACCTTC. Residues: CASSIEGDYGYTF.

This clonotype qualifies as medium-sized. V usage is TRBV2 and J usage is TRBJ2-3; D not resolved. CDR3 length equals 13 residues. Germline-derived CDR1 and CDR2 are SNHLY and FYNNEI. The germline V and J ends were trimmed by 4 bases and 4 bases, with 9 bases remaining between them. CDR3 nucleotides: TGTGCCAGCAGTGTGGGTGTTCCAGATACGCAGTATTTT. It is translated as CASSVGVPDTQYF.

This clonotype has ten or more counts. The genes are TRBV18 and TRBJ1-6; 8 nucleotides align to TRBD1. The V gene's germline CDR1 is KGHSH and CDR2 LQKENI. The junction had 9 bases not matched to a gene; V was cut back by 1 base and J by 10 bases. The CDR3 spans 16 residues. CDR3 coding DNA: TGTGCCAGCTCACCACTCGAGGACAGGGCGAGGTCACCCCTCCACTTT. It yields the protein CASSPLEDRARSPLHF.

The V and J genes are TRBV7-9 and TRBJ2-7; tentatively, D is TRBD1 or TRBD2 (5 bases each). With the DNA end fitting TRBJ2-1 better, the J assignment may be wrong. The CDR3 runs to 17 residues. CDR1 is SEHNR, CDR2 FQNEAQ, per germline (reference sequence). The CDR3 coding sequence is TGTGCCAGCAGCCAGCCACCGGGACGAACAAGCTCCTACGAGCAGTTCTTC. The encoded protein is CASSQPPGRTSSYEQFF.

V gene TRBV9 combines with J gene TRBJ2-1; no clear D gene. CDR1 is SGDLS, CDR2 YYNGEE, per germline. Trimming took 7 bases from V and 0 from J, leaving 8 bases between them. The CDR3 runs 13 residues. The CDR3 DNA reads TGTGCCAGCGGTGTAAGCTCCTACAATGAGCAGTTCTTC. Its translation: CASGVSSYNEQFF.